Listed here is a single TCR beta chain. These data originate in a study of OX40 agonist ivuxolimab in advanced cancers. This table comes from immunoSEQ multiplex PCR, and its TCRdb copy is limited to in-frame clones, with some not included. The sample has 55,000 to 65,000 clones, around 82% seen once. This CDR3 contains 12 residues. V shed 0 bases and J shed 8 bases, with 10 bases lying between them. Germline CDR1 reads SQVTM; CDR2 reads ANQGSEA. The gene calls are TRBV29-1 and TRBJ1-2; D call uncertain. The TCR was taken from an adult with an advanced solid tumor such as melanoma, head and neck, liver or kidney cancer. This sample comprised CD4+ or CD8+ T cells sorted from blood, obtained in a trial of the OX40 agonist ivuxolimab. Here the CDR3 DNA reads TGCAGCGTTGAAGACGGCGGTTGGGGCTACACCTTC. It is translated as CSVEDGGWGYTF.